The 20 T cell receptor delta chains below all came from one sample that was sequenced in a study of gamma-delta chains in newborns, infants, children. TCRdb reanalyzed the reads using CATT. The top ten clones hold approximately 15% of a sample with around 4,900 delta-chain clones, 30% to 40% of them seen once. The sample taken for sequencing was blood. The receptors originated from a child who received the measles vaccine.

By proportion, this clone is large (0.1 to 1%). Other DNA sequences from this sample encode an identical CDR3 as well. The chain carries TRDV1 and TRDJ1; 9 nucleotides align to TRDD3. V shed 2 bases and J 0 bases; nucleotides not matched to a gene: 25. The germline V gene has CDR1 TSWWSYY and CDR2 QGS. The CDR3 is made up of 23 amino acids. In nucleotides, the CDR3 is TGTGCTCTTGGGGAATCCCCCCTTACTGTCTGGGGGATCCTTTTGGTGTACACCGATAAACTCATCTTT. Protein: CALGESPLTVWGILLVYTDKLIF.

The chain joins TRDV1 to TRDJ1, with 9 bases identical to TRDD2. J gave up 6 bases and V 3 bases, and 20 bases lay outside the gene matches. The CDR3 consists of 19 residues. The V gene's germline CDR1 is TSWWSYY and CDR2 QGS. CDR3 sequence (DNA): TGTGCTCTTGGGGACAACCACCTTCCTACCGACCTGGGGGTCTATAAACTCATCTTT. Translated: CALGDNHLPTDLGVYKLIF.

The genes are TRDV1 and TRDJ1; 10 bases fit TRDD3. CDR1 and CDR2 from the germline V gene are TSWWSYY and QGS. V was pared by 3 bases and J by 2 bases, with 15 bases of the junction left unmatched. The CDR3 runs to 19 residues. CDR3 region: CALGDPTLLVLGDTDKLIF. The CDR3 bases are TGTGCTCTTGGGGATCCCACGCTTCTCGTACTGGGGGATACCGATAAACTCATCTTT.

The V and J genes are TRDV3 and TRDJ1; 8 bases are shared with TRDD3. V shed 4 bases, J shed 0 bases, and the junction held 28 bases outside the gene matches. The CDR3 totals 21 residues. Germline CDR1 and CDR2: TVYSNPD and GDNSRS (reference sequence). CDR3 protein: CASTPVPNVLGVGGYTDKLIF. Written as DNA, the CDR3 is TGTGCCTCCACCCCCGTTCCTAACGTACTGGGGGTTGGGGGATACACCGATAAACTCATCTTT.

The V and J genes are TRDV1 and TRDJ1; 7 nucleotides line up with TRDD3. The CDR3 sequence is 18 residues long. Germline values: CDR1 TSWWSYY, CDR2 QGS. With V trimmed by 4 bases and J by 3 bases, 17 bases remained unmatched. The CDR3 nucleotides are TGTGCTCTTGGGGGTCCCCGTACTGGGGACCGTATGCCCGATAAACTCATCTTT. This codes for CALGGPRTGDRMPDKLIF.

The table lists this clone with a few counts. The chain couples TRDV3 to TRDJ1, with 13 bases matching TRDD3. The junction had 23 bases not matched to a gene; V was cut back by 4 bases and J by 0 bases. There are 21 residues in the CDR3. Germline V gene sequence: CDR1 TVYSNPD, CDR2 GDNSRS (reference sequence). The CDR3 DNA sequence: TGTGCCTCCGCTGTCACCTATCAAACCACTGGGGGATACGGGCACACCGATAAACTCATCTTT. It is translated as CASAVTYQTTGGYGHTDKLIF.

This clone was detected a few times. Its ends do not fully match the called genes, so a read error is possible. This chain joins TRDV1 and TRDJ1; 10 bases are shared with TRDD3. Germline assignment: CDR1 TSWWSYY and CDR2 QGS. The CDR3 runs 17 residues. The DNA for the CDR3 is TGTGCTCTCGGGGAACCGGGGGATACGCATGCCACCGATAAACTCATCTTT. This sequence encodes CALGEPGDTHATDKLIF.

The chain combines TRDV1 with TRDJ1; TRDD3 matches at 9 bases. The germline CDR1 and CDR2 sequences are TSWWSYY and QGS. This CDR3 is 22 amino acids long. Losses at the gene ends were 4 bases for V and 1 base for J; bases not matched to a gene: 25. This chain's CDR3 is CALGVFYYEGKLGEGGTDKLIF. The DNA for the CDR3 is TGTGCTCTTGGGGTTTTCTACTACGAAGGTAAACTGGGGGAAGGGGGCACCGATAAACTCATCTTT.

The chain recombines TRDV3 with TRDJ3; possibly TRDD2 for D (5 bases). Germline CDR1 is TVYSNPD and CDR2 is GDNSRS (reference sequence). With 2 bases removed from V and 1 base from J, the gap between germline ends came to 27 bases. The CDR3 loop spans 21 amino acids. The CDR3 DNA reads as TGTGCCTTTGACTACCTACCCTTCTACCTCCTAGTTTCCTGGGACACCCGACAGATGTTTTTC. It specifies CAFDYLPFYLLVSWDTRQMFF.

Turning to this clone: Other nucleotide sequences in the sample specify the same CDR3. The chain couples TRDV1 to TRDJ1; 10 bases fit TRDD3. Germline trimming cut 0 bases from V and 3 bases from J; bases unmatched to any gene: 19. Germline CDR1 and CDR2: TSWWSYY and QGS. The CDR3 contains 21 residues. The CDR3 nucleotides are TGTGCTCTTGGGGAACTAATGGTCCTCCTACTGGGGGATTATGCCGCCGATAAACTCATCTTT. Amino acids: CALGELMVLLLGDYAADKLIF.

This clone was found a few times. A far larger clone is off by one base, so a read error is likely. The chain recombines TRDV3 with TRDJ1; 10 positions match TRDD3. The germline V gene encodes CDR1 TVYSNPD and CDR2 GDNSRS (reference sequence). This CDR3 region has 17 residues. Germline trimming cut 4 bases from V and 3 bases from J; bases unmatched to any gene: 17. CDR3 amino acids: CASGFLPDWGIADKLIF. Here the CDR3 DNA reads TGTGCCTCCGGGTTCCTACCTGACTGGGGGATCGCCGATAAACTCATCTTT. Full variable domain (missing parts from reference TRDV3 and TRDJ1): CDKVTQSSPDQTVASGSEVVLLCTYDTVYSNPDLFWYRIRPDYSFQFVFYGDNSRSEGADFTQGRFSVKHILTQKAFHLVISPVRTEDSATYYCASGFLPDWGIADKLIFGKGTRVTVEP.

V and J are TRDV1 and TRDJ1, with 7 nucleotides matching TRDD3. Looked up from germline, CDR1 is TSWWSYY and CDR2 is QGS. J gave up 0 bases and V 0 bases, and 19 bases lay outside the gene matches. The CDR3 has 21 amino acids. The CDR3 DNA reads TGTGCTCTTGGGGAACTCCCACCTTCAGCCGACCCACTGGGGTACACCGATAAACTCATCTTT. It yields the protein CALGELPPSADPLGYTDKLIF.

This chain links TRAV29/DV5 with TRDJ1; 9 bases match TRDD3. This CDR3 comprises 23 residues. Germline values: CDR1 NSMFDY, CDR2 ISSIKDK. Trimming at V came to 0 bases and at J to 0 bases, leaving 27 bases not matched to a gene. CDR3 nucleotides: TGTGCAGCAAGCGCGCATCCTCAAAGTCGGTTTTACTGGGGGAGCCCGCACACCGATAAACTCATCTTT. Translating it yields CAASAHPQSRFYWGSPHTDKLIF.

The chain couples TRDV1 to TRDJ1; TRDD3 aligns across 9 bases. Germline V gene data show CDR1 as TSWWSYY and CDR2 as QGS. The CDR3 extends over 19 amino acids. V trimming: 2 bases; J trimming: 3 bases; junction bases outside the gene matches: 16. The CDR3 DNA is TGTGCTCTTGGGGAAGGTTTCCTACCGGGCTGGGGGATCCCCGATAAACTCATCTTT. As protein: CALGEGFLPGWGIPDKLIF.

On this clone: This likely traces to a read error, being one base from a far larger clone. The CDR3 reads CALGEAPWDTDKPIF. The CDR3 DNA sequence: TGTGCTCTTGGGGAAGCGCCCTGGGACACCGATAAACCCATCTTT. This chain connects TRDV1 to TRDJ1; a weak D match, TRDD3 (5 bases). The CDR3 is 15 residues long. Germline values: CDR1 TSWWSYY, CDR2 QGS.

To note about this clone: The same CDR3 also results from other DNA sequences found in this sample. The CDR3: CALGESHLLGYGGPYTDKLIF. DNA for the CDR3: TGTGCTCTTGGGGAATCACACCTACTTGGTTATGGGGGACCTTACACCGATAAACTCATCTTT. This chain uses TRDV1 with TRDJ1; TRDD3 aligns across 7 bases. Trimming cost V 2 bases and J 0 bases; bases outside gene matches: 21. Germline V gene lookup returns CDR1 TSWWSYY and CDR2 QGS. CDR3 length equals 21 residues.

The chain uses TRDV1 and TRDJ1; 9 bases line up with TRDD3. The CDR3 runs 23 residues. V shed 9 bases and J 0 bases; nucleotides not matched to a gene: 32. The V gene's germline CDR1 is TSWWSYY and CDR2 QGS. CDR3 coding DNA: TGTGCTCTAAAGGGCCCTTCCTTCTTCGTCCTACTGGGGGAACCGCATTACACCGATAAACTCATCTTT. Translating it yields CALKGPSFFVLLGEPHYTDKLIF.

The chain employs TRDV3 and TRDJ1; unclear D gene. The germline CDR1 and CDR2 sequences are TVYSNPD and GDNSRS (reference sequence). The CDR3 has 14 amino acids. The ends were cut back, 3 bases at V and 0 bases at J, with 14 bases in the middle. CDR3 loop: CAFLGAPYTDKLIF. Written as DNA, the CDR3 is TGTGCCTTCCTAGGGGCCCCGTACACCGATAAACTCATCTTT. Full variable domain (remainder filled in from reference TRDV3 and TRDJ1): CDKVTQSSPDQTVASGSEVVLLCTYDTVYSNPDLFWYRIRPDYSFQFVFYGDNSRSEGADFTQGRFSVKHILTQKAFHLVISPVRTEDSATYYCAFLGAPYTDKLIFGKGTRVTVEP.

The chain has TRDV1 and TRDJ2, with TRDD2 matching over 7 bases. Germline CDR1 reads TSWWSYY; CDR2 reads QGS. J was trimmed by 1 base and V by 4 bases; bases with no gene match: 27. This CDR3 contains 23 residues. CDR3 amino acids: CALGVWDSYPYSVPLILTAQLFF. The CDR3 DNA reads TGTGCTCTTGGGGTGTGGGATTCCTACCCGTACTCGGTTCCCCTGATTTTGACAGCACAACTCTTCTTT.

Note on this clone: A far larger clone lies a single base away; this is likely a read error. This chain joins TRDV1 and TRDJ1; TRDD3 aligns across 10 bases. There are 20 residues in the CDR3. CDR1 TSWWSYY and CDR2 QGS come from the germline V gene. In DNA, the CDR3 is TGTGCTCTTGGGGAGCTTATTCCCTCACTGGGGGATGTTATTTCCGATAAACCCATCTTT. Translated, it gives CALGELIPSLGDVISDKPIF.